Shown below are 3 T cell receptor beta chains from a single sample sequenced in a study of shared clonotypes between healthy human individuals. TCRdb's copy holds only in-frame clones and misses some; the assay was immunoSEQ multiplex PCR. The top ten clones hold approximately 1.3% of a sample with 950,000 to 1,300,000 clones, about 76% of them seen once. Sequenced: memory CD4+ T cells sorted from blood. Subset noted: CD45RA-negative fraction. These receptors originate from a man aged 18 to 29 in good health.

This clone occurred once. This rearrangement joins TRBV6-5 to TRBJ2-3; 8 positions match TRBD2. Trimming removed 2 bases from V and 3 bases from J; junction bases left unmatched: 4. The CDR3 is made up of 15 amino acids. The germline V gene encodes CDR1 MNHEY and CDR2 SVGAGI. Here the CDR3 DNA reads TGTGCCAGCAGTTACCGGGGACTAGGGACAGATACGCAGTATTTT. This sequence encodes CASSYRGLGTDTQYF.

V usage is TRBV30 and J usage is TRBJ2-5; D remains unclear. The DNA end lines up better with TRBJ2-7; the J call may be wrong. Germline lookup yields CDR1 GTSNPN and CDR2 SVGIG (reference sequence). The CDR3 covers 12 residues. CDR3 nucleotides: TGTGCCTGGAGCAGATTGTCCTACGAGCAGTACTTC. It yields the protein CAWSRLSYEQYF.

The rearrangement links TRBV19 to TRBJ2-4; TRBD2 is a possible D gene (5 bases). The V and J ends lost 3 bases and 1 base respectively, with 7 bases between them. Germline V CDR1 and CDR2: LNHDA, SQIVND (reference sequence). The CDR3 length is 14 residues. The CDR3 spells CASSMWEAKNIQYF. CDR3 sequence (DNA): TGTGCCAGTAGTATGTGGGAGGCCAAAAACATTCAGTACTTC.